This TCR beta chain originates from a study of blood T cells in healthy people across ages. As for this clonotype: This sequence may be a read error, since a much larger clone differs from it by one base.

A second PCR of roughly 7 to 11 cycles used a sample-barcoded 5' primer and a J-beta primer mix. Each CDR3 protein is one row after TCRdb ran MiXCR on the 5' RACE reads. The table has 950,000 to 1,200,000 distinct CDR3 sequences, approximately 38% seen once. This receptor was taken from a man between 18 and 35 years old in good health. The specimen was blood.

CDR3 DNA: TGTGCCATCACGGGACAGGGTTGTGCAGATACGCAGTATTTT. Translation gives CAITGQGCADTQYF. The chain links TRBV10-3 to TRBJ2-3, with TRBD1 matching over 9 bases. Per germline, CDR1 ENHRY and CDR2 SYGVKD. The V and J ends lost 7 bases and 4 bases, in that order; junction bases with no gene match: 6. The CDR3 covers 14 residues.